This entry lists 23 T cell receptor beta chains sequenced from one sample in a study of blood T cell repertoires in COVID-19. Method: immunoSEQ multiplex PCR; TCRdb's copy keeps in-frame clones and lacks some. The top ten hold about 2.3% of the sample, which has 250,000 to 350,000 clones, 75% to 90% seen once. What was sequenced was PBMCs or T cells enriched from blood (not recorded which). The source is a woman aged 45-60 years who had recovered from COVID-19.

The V gene is TRBV2, the J gene TRBJ2-4; 10 bases fit TRBD1. Germline trimming cut 7 bases from V and 8 bases from J; bases unmatched to any gene: 5. There are 13 residues in the CDR3. Looked up from germline, CDR1 is SNHLY and CDR2 is FYNNEI. CDR3 in amino acids: CASKGQGGHIQYF. In DNA form, the CDR3 reads TGTGCCAGCAAAGGACAGGGGGGGCACATTCAGTACTTC.

V usage is TRBV15 and J usage is TRBJ1-5; possibly TRBD1 for D (5 bases). Germline CDR1 reads LNHNV; CDR2 reads YYDKDF (reference sequence). Between the trimmed V and J ends, which lost 1 base and 6 bases, there was a span of 19 bases. The CDR3 extends over 17 amino acids. The CDR3 reads CATSRAGGVGRTQPQHF. CDR3 in DNA: TGTGCCACCAGCAGAGCAGGAGGGGTCGGGCGTACTCAGCCCCAGCATTTT.

The genes are TRBV27 and TRBJ2-7; TRBD1 might be the D (6 bases). The germline gives CDR1 MNHEY, CDR2 SMNVEV (reference sequence). The germline V and J ends were trimmed by 0 bases and 4 bases, with 16 bases remaining between them. The CDR3 runs to 16 residues. CDR3 in DNA: TGTGCCAGCAGTTTATCGGGGGCCCCAGAGTGGTACGAGCAGTACTTC. Amino acid sequence: CASSLSGAPEWYEQYF.

CDR3 nucleotides: TGTGCCAGCAGCCCGCTCAGGGCGACCTACGAGCAGTACTTC. Amino acid sequence: CASSPLRATYEQYF. V usage is TRBV7-8 and J usage is TRBJ2-7, with D possibly being TRBD1 (5 bases). Trimming pared 5 bases from V and 2 bases from J, leaving 13 bases between. CDR1 and CDR2 (germline): SGHVS, FQNEAQ. The CDR3 covers 14 residues.

The genes are TRBV19 and TRBJ2-2, with a tentative D call TRBD2 (6 bases). CDR1 is LNHDA and CDR2 is SQIVND in the germline V gene (reference sequence). The V and J ends lost 4 bases and 1 base respectively, with 10 bases between them. This CDR3 contains 15 residues. CDR3 sequence: CASSKGTWNTGELFF. The CDR3 bases are TGTGCCAGTAGTAAGGGGACTTGGAACACCGGGGAGCTGTTTTTT. Complete variable domain (other parts from reference TRBV19 and TRBJ2-2): DGGITQSPKYLFRKEGQNVTLSCEQNLNHDAMYWYRQDPGQGLRLIYYSQIVNDFQKGDIAEGYSVSREKKESFPLTVTSAQKNPTAFYLCASSKGTWNTGELFFGEGSRLTVL.

The V gene is TRBV24-1, the J gene TRBJ2-3; unclear D gene. The V end lost 4 bases, the J end lost 3 bases, and 10 bases lay between the germline ends. This CDR3 spans 14 amino acids. Germline CDR1 and CDR2: KGHDR and SFDVKD. CDR3 sequence (DNA): TGTGCCACCAGTGACTCTGACTGGACAGATACGCAGTATTTT. It is translated as CATSDSDWTDTQYF.

The chain joins TRBV6-6 to TRBJ2-7; D not certain. The CDR3 length is 13 residues. Trimming removed 8 bases at V and 2 bases at J, with 13 bases between. Germline V gene sequence: CDR1 MNHNY, CDR2 SVGAGI (reference sequence). The CDR3 loop is CASGGGQTYEQYF. The CDR3 nucleotides are TGTGCCAGCGGTGGCGGCCAAACCTACGAGCAGTACTTC.

This chain joins TRBV19 and TRBJ1-1, with 10 bases aligning to TRBD1. Germline V CDR1 and CDR2: LNHDA, SQIVND (reference sequence). CDR3 size: 13 residues. With 5 bases clipped from V and 10 bases from J, the junction kept 7 bases outside the gene matches. The CDR3 loop reads CASSLRDRGVAFF. The CDR3 nucleotides are TGTGCCAGTAGTCTGCGGGACAGGGGTGTAGCTTTCTTT. The variable domain in full, completed from reference TRBV19 and TRBJ1-1, reads DGGITQSPKYLFRKEGQNVTLSCEQNLNHDAMYWYRQDPGQGLRLIYYSQIVNDFQKGDIAEGYSVSREKKESFPLTVTSAQKNPTAFYLCASSLRDRGVAFFGQGTRLTVV.

The V call is TRBV3-1 (or the pseudogene TRBV3-2), the J call TRBJ2-7; TRBD1 matches 11 bases. Germline V lookup: CDR1 LGHDT, CDR2 YNNKEL (reference sequence). J gave up 5 bases and V 1 base, and 10 bases lay outside the gene matches. The CDR3 is 17 residues long. In DNA, the CDR3 is TGTGCCAGCAGCCAAGTCACTGGGACAGGGGGATTCGACGAGCAGTACTTC. It translates to CASSQVTGTGGFDEQYF.

The gene calls are TRBV7-2 and TRBJ2-1, with 10 bases lining up with TRBD2. Germline loops: CDR1 SGHTA, CDR2 FQGNSA. CDR3 length: 14 residues. The V gene end was trimmed by 8 bases and the J gene end by 5 bases; junction bases not matched to a gene: 6. The chain's CDR3 is CASQGLAGDNEQFF. CDR3 sequence (DNA): TGTGCCAGCCAGGGGCTAGCGGGAGACAATGAGCAGTTCTTC.

About this clone: Distinct nucleotide sequences in the sample also encode this CDR3. The J gene is TRBJ1-3, the V gene TRBV5-1, with TRBD1 matching over 8 bases. The CDR3 loop spans 15 amino acids. With 4 bases clipped from V and 4 bases from J, the junction kept 7 bases outside the gene matches. CDR1 and CDR2 (germline): SGHRS, YFSETQ. CDR3 nucleotides: TGCGCCAGCAGCACCGGACAGGGTTTAGGAAACACCATATATTTT. It encodes CASSTGQGLGNTIYF.

The chain links TRBV5-4 to TRBJ2-7; 10 nucleotides align to TRBD2. This CDR3 has 15 amino acids. V shed 4 bases and J 2 bases; nucleotides not matched to a gene: 6. Germline CDR1 and CDR2: SGHNT and YYREEE (reference sequence). The DNA for the CDR3 is TGTGCCAGCAGCCTACGGACTAGCGGACCCTACGAGCAGTACTTC. Its translation: CASSLRTSGPYEQYF.

The rearrangement uses TRBV12-3 or TRBV12-4 and TRBJ1-1; D perhaps matches TRBD1 (5 bases). V lost 3 bases and J lost 7, with 6 bases in between. The CDR3 contains 11 residues. The CDR3 nucleotides read TGTGCCAGCAGTTTGGGGGGTGAAGCTTTCTTT. This sequence encodes CASSLGGEAFF.

The V and J genes are TRBV27 and TRBJ2-1; D might be TRBD1 (6 bases). The CDR3 contains 17 residues. Per germline, CDR1 MNHEY and CDR2 SMNVEV (reference sequence). Trimming shortened V by 0 bases and J by 4 bases, and 16 bases separated the two germline ends. CDR3 sequence reads: CASSLSWGPYRYNEQFF. The CDR3 DNA reads TGTGCCAGCAGTTTATCGTGGGGGCCTTACCGATACAATGAGCAGTTCTTC.

The chain links TRBV27 to TRBJ1-2; D perhaps matches TRBD1 (5 bases). Germline V CDR1 and CDR2: MNHEY, SMNVEV (reference sequence). This CDR3 comprises 15 residues. Trimming pared 3 bases from V and 0 bases from J, leaving 11 bases between. CDR3 nucleotides: TGTGCCAGCAGTTTCCGACAGCATTCTAACTATGGCTACACCTTC. Translation gives CASSFRQHSNYGYTF.

The gene calls are TRBV18 and TRBJ1-6; TRBD1 matches 7 bases. Trimming cost V 5 bases and J 5 bases; bases outside gene matches: 6. The CDR3 contains 15 residues. Germline values: CDR1 KGHSH, CDR2 LQKENI. The CDR3 reads CASSTRGTDNSPLHF. The CDR3 nucleotides read TGTGCCAGCTCAACGCGAGGGACAGATAATTCACCCCTCCACTTT.

The rearrangement uses TRBV28 and TRBJ2-1; 11 bases agree with TRBD2. The germline CDR1 and CDR2 sequences are MDHEN and SYDVKM. The CDR3 runs 14 residues. With V trimmed by 10 bases and J by 4 bases, 6 bases remained unmatched. The CDR3 loop reads CAIDGTSGYNEQFF. CDR3 nucleotide sequence: TGTGCCATCGACGGGACTAGCGGATACAATGAGCAGTTCTTC.

The chain is built from TRBV27 and TRBJ1-6; 9 bases match TRBD1. CDR1 and CDR2 from the germline V gene are MNHEY and SMNVEV (reference sequence). The J segment lost 7 bases and the V segment lost 5 bases, leaving 12 bases of the junction unmatched. The CDR3 spans 17 residues. This CDR3 reads CASSPLTGGRWNSPLHF. In nucleotides, the CDR3 is TGTGCCAGCAGTCCCTTAACAGGGGGCAGGTGGAATTCACCCCTCCACTTT.

The chain couples TRBV18 to TRBJ1-6; 7 bases fit TRBD1. V shed 6 bases, J shed 5 bases, and the junction held 10 bases outside the gene matches. Germline CDR1 and CDR2: KGHSH and LQKENI. The CDR3 extends over 16 amino acids. CDR3 in amino acids: CASSHLGQDNNSPLHF. DNA of the CDR3: TGTGCCAGCTCTCATCTAGGACAGGATAATAATTCACCCCTCCACTTT.

The V and J genes are TRBV28 and TRBJ1-6; D gene ambiguous. Trimming pared 5 bases from V and 15 bases from J, leaving 20 bases between. The CDR3 consists of 14 residues. The germline CDR1 and CDR2 sequences are MDHEN and SYDVKM. CDR3 region: CASSPVRVHRRLHF. The CDR3 DNA reads as TGTGCCAGCAGTCCGGTCCGGGTTCACCGTCGCCTCCACTTT. The variable domain in full, completed from reference TRBV28 and TRBJ1-6, reads DVKVTQSSRYLVKRTGEKVFLECVQDMDHENMFWYRQDPGLGLRLIYFSYDVKMKEKGDIPEGYSVSREKKERFSLILESASTNQTSMYLCASSPVRVHRRLHFGNGTRLTVT.

V and J are TRBV9 and TRBJ2-1; D is undetermined. The ends were cut back, 2 bases at V and 0 bases at J, with 9 bases in the middle. This CDR3 contains 15 residues. The germline V gene encodes CDR1 SGDLS and CDR2 YYNGEE. The chain's CDR3 is CASSVRAVSYNEQFF. The CDR3 bases are TGTGCCAGCAGCGTCCGAGCCGTCTCCTACAATGAGCAGTTCTTC.

The chain carries TRBV5-1 and TRBJ1-2, with 7 positions matching TRBD1. Germline values: CDR1 SGHRS, CDR2 YFSETQ. Trimming cost V 4 bases and J 3 bases; bases outside gene matches: 12. The CDR3 sequence is 16 residues long. The CDR3 nucleotides read TGCGCCAGCAGCCCAGAGGGGGCAGGACCTTACTATGGCTACACCTTC. Encoded protein: CASSPEGAGPYYGYTF. Together with reference TRBV5-1 and TRBJ1-2, the CDR3 gives the full variable domain: KAGVTQTPRYLIKTRGQQVTLSCSPISGHRSVSWYQQTPGQGLQFLFEYFSETQRNKGNFPGRFSGRQFSNSRSEMNVSTLELGDSALYLCASSPEGAGPYYGYTFGSGTRLTVV.

This chain connects TRBV19 to TRBJ2-6, with 7 nucleotides matching TRBD1. The length of the CDR3 is 17 residues. J gave up 0 bases and V 11 bases, and 13 bases lay outside the gene matches. Germline V gene data show CDR1 as LNHDA and CDR2 as SQIVND (reference sequence). This chain's CDR3 is CACTDRIHFSGANVLTF. The CDR3 region has the DNA TGTGCCTGCACGGACAGGATCCATTTCTCTGGGGCCAACGTCCTGACTTTC.